This T cell receptor beta chain was found in a study of blood T cell repertoires in COVID-19. About the study: Specimens from acute and convalescent COVID-19 originated in the United States, Italy and Spain.

Germline CDR1 and CDR2: MGHRA and YSYEKL. V dropped 2 bases and J dropped 6; count of bases not matched to a gene: 12. The CDR3 runs to 16 residues. Using immunoSEQ multiplex PCR, the repertoire was profiled, and TCRdb retains in-frame clones only, with some absent. In the table there are about 140,000 clones, about 85% of which are singletons. The origin of this receptor is a human donor with acute or convalescent COVID-19. The donor label of this sample is uncertain. Sequencing was performed on peripheral blood. This chain links TRBV4-1 with TRBJ1-1; TRBD1 aligns across 7 bases. DNA for the CDR3: TGCGCCAGCAGCCAAACGGAGACCGACAGGGTCTCTGAAGCTTTCTTT. Its protein product is CASSQTETDRVSEAFF.